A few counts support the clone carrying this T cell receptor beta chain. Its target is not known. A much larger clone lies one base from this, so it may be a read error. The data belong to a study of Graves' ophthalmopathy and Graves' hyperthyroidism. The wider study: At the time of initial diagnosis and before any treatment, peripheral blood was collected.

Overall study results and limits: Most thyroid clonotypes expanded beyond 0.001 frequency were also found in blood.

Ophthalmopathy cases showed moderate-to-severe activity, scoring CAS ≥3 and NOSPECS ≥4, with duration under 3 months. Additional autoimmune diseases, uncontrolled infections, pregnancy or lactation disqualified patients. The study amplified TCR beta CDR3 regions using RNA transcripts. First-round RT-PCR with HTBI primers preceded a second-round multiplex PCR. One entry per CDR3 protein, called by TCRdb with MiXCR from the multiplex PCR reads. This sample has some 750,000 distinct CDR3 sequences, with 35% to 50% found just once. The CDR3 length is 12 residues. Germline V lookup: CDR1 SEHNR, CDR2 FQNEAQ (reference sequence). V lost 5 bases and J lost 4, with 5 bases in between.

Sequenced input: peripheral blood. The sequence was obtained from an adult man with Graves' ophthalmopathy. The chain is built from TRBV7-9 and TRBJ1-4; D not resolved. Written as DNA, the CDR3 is TGTGCCAGCAGCCAAGATAATGAAAAACTGTTTTTT. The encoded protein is CASSQDNEKLFF. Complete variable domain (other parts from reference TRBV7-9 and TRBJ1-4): DTGVSQNPRHKITKRGQNVTFRCDPISEHNRLYWYRQTLGQGPEFLTYFQNEAQLEKSRLLSDRFSAERPKGSFSTLEIQRTEQGDSAMYLCASSQDNEKLFFGSGTQLSVL.